This entry lists 29 T cell receptor beta chains sequenced from one sample in a study of T-cell reconstitution after alpha-beta-depleted transplantation in children. Construction of the TCRbeta library involved unique molecular identifiers. TCRdb re-analysed the PCR reads in MiXCR, keeping a single row per CDR3 protein. The data contain some 490,000 distinct CDR3 sequences, 9.5% to 15% of them singletons. This specimen consisted of PBMCs from the stem cell graft donor, obtained from the stem cell graft. The receptor source for this set is a human donor who donated a stem cell graft to a child with combined immunodeficiency.

The rearrangement joins TRBV20-1 to TRBJ1-1; no firm D call. The V and J ends lost 0 bases and 4 bases respectively, with 12 bases between them. Germline loops: CDR1 DFQATT, CDR2 SNEGSKA (reference sequence). The CDR3 totals 14 residues. This CDR3 is CSAREAALLTEAFF. In DNA, the CDR3 is TGCAGTGCTAGAGAGGCCGCCCTTCTCACTGAAGCTTTCTTT.

This clonotype was detected only a few times. The chain combines TRBV7-9 with TRBJ2-7; tentative D call: TRBD2 (5 bases). Per the germline V gene, CDR1 is SEHNR and CDR2 is FQNEAQ (reference sequence). Trimming removed 2 bases at V and 9 bases at J, with 11 bases between. The length of the CDR3 is 12 residues. CDR3 in DNA: TGTGCCAGCAGCTTAATAGAAGGAGGGCAGTACTTC. This sequence encodes CASSLIEGGQYF.

A few counts support this clonotype. The rearrangement links TRBV4-3 to TRBJ2-5; TRBD2 aligns across 9 bases. Germline values: CDR1 LGHNA, CDR2 YSLEER. This CDR3 region has 15 residues. Trimming cost V 3 bases and J 2 bases; bases outside gene matches: 4. The CDR3 reads CASSHSGRGQETQYF. CDR3 bases: TGCGCCAGCAGCCATAGCGGGAGAGGGCAAGAGACCCAGTACTTC.

This clonotype has more than one count but fewer than ten. The genes are TRBV15 and TRBJ2-5, with 8 nucleotides matching TRBD1. Germline values: CDR1 LNHNV, CDR2 YYDKDF (reference sequence). Trimming took 3 bases from V and 2 from J; bases not matched to a gene: 8. The CDR3 totals 16 residues. The CDR3 DNA reads as TGTGCCACCAGCAGCCCGGGACAGGATTCTCAAGAGACCCAGTACTTC. Its protein product is CATSSPGQDSQETQYF.

In this sample, this clonotype turned up many times. The V and J genes are TRBV27 and TRBJ2-7; 9 nucleotides agree with TRBD2. Germline CDR1 MNHEY, CDR2 SMNVEV (reference sequence). Unmatched junction bases numbered 11, after V lost 6 bases and J lost 5 bases. The CDR3 runs to 15 residues. The CDR3 reads CASRVLSGGKNEQYF. In nucleotides, the CDR3 is TGTGCCAGCAGGGTACTTAGCGGGGGAAAGAACGAGCAGTACTTC.

In nucleotides, the CDR3 is TGTGCCATCGGCGGAACAGGGAGATCCTACGAGCAGTACTTC. It yields the protein CAIGGTGRSYEQYF. This chain joins TRBV10-3 and TRBJ2-7; weak D call: TRBD1 (6 bases). The CDR3 covers 14 residues. Trimming shortened V by 8 bases and J by 1 base, and 15 bases separated the two germline ends. CDR1 ENHRY and CDR2 SYGVKD come from the germline V gene.

Regarding this clonotype: A read error may explain this, as a much larger clone is one base away. The chain recombines TRBV2 with TRBJ2-3; 7 bases are shared with TRBD1. Germline V gene sequence: CDR1 SNHLY, CDR2 FYNNEI. The trim removed 4 bases at V and 5 bases at J, leaving 0 bases unmatched. CDR3 length equals 12 residues. CDR3 region: CASSAGGDTQYF. The CDR3 DNA reads as TGTGCCAGCAGTGCAGGGGGAGATACGCAGTATTTT. Looking up the rest from reference TRBV2 and TRBJ2-3 gives the full variable domain: EPEVTQTPSHQVTQMGQEVILRCVPISNHLYFYWYRQILGQKVEFLVSFYNNEISEKSEIFDDQFSVERPDGSNFTLKIRSTKLEDSAMYFCASSAGGDTQYFGPGTRLTVL.

This clonotype was detected only a few times. CDR3 sequence: CATSRSSGGGTQYF. DNA for the CDR3: TGTGCCACCAGCAGATCTTCGGGGGGTGGGACGCAGTATTTT. This sequence joins TRBV15 and TRBJ2-3, with 7 bases fitting TRBD2. V lost 2 bases to trimming and J lost 9 bases; unmatched junction nucleotides: 8. Germline assignment: CDR1 LNHNV and CDR2 YYDKDF (reference sequence). This CDR3 has 14 amino acids.

The chain has TRBV7-9 and TRBJ2-7; possibly TRBD1 or TRBD2 for D (6 bases each). CDR1 is SEHNR and CDR2 is FQNEAQ in the germline V gene (reference sequence). This CDR3 region has 15 residues. V was pared by 5 bases and J by 9 bases, with 23 bases between. CDR3 coding DNA: TGTGCCAGCAGCCCCGGGGGCAGCCCCTACTTGCGGCAGTACTTC. Protein product: CASSPGGSPYLRQYF.

Many counts were recorded for this clonotype. The chain uses TRBV27 and TRBJ2-1, with D maybe TRBD1 (5 bases). This CDR3 is 13 amino acids long. Germline V gene sequence: CDR1 MNHEY, CDR2 SMNVEV (reference sequence). The V end was cut by 5 bases, the J end by 7 bases, with 12 bases between. CDR3 coding DNA: TGTGCCAGCAGTCGGCAGGGCCCGAATGAGCAGTTCTTC. Translating gives CASSRQGPNEQFF.

The rearrangement joins TRBV2 to TRBJ2-7, with TRBD1 matching 9 bases. Trimming removed 4 bases from V and 6 bases from J; junction bases left unmatched: 13. Per the germline V gene, CDR1 is SNHLY and CDR2 is FYNNEI. CDR3 length: 16 residues. The CDR3 loop is CASSVDRDRAPCEQYF. Written as DNA, the CDR3 is TGTGCCAGCAGTGTCGACCGGGACAGGGCACCCTGCGAGCAGTACTTC.

This clonotype was found a few times. The V gene is TRBV2, the J gene TRBJ2-3; the D is unclear. V lost 5 bases, J lost 0 bases, and 21 bases lay in between. This CDR3 comprises 18 residues. Germline CDR1 and CDR2: SNHLY and FYNNEI. The CDR3: CASSTATSLGKSTDTQYF. The DNA of the CDR3 is TGTGCCAGCAGTACAGCCACTTCCTTAGGGAAGAGCACAGATACGCAGTATTTT.

In its sample, this clonotype was seen a few times. The J gene is TRBJ1-5, the V gene TRBV2, with unresolved D. V lost 4 bases, J lost 2 bases, and 9 bases lay in between. The germline V gene has CDR1 SNHLY and CDR2 FYNNEI. There are 14 residues in the CDR3. The CDR3 DNA is TGTGCCAGCAGTGGAAGCGGGGGCAATCAGCCCCAGCATTTT. It translates to CASSGSGGNQPQHF.

The sample holds a few counts of this clonotype. The rearrangement joins TRBV20-1 to TRBJ2-7, with 9 bases lining up with TRBD1. V dropped 6 bases and J dropped 2; count of bases not matched to a gene: 8. Germline V gives CDR1 DFQATT, CDR2 SNEGSKA (reference sequence). The CDR3 runs 14 residues. The CDR3 loop is CSAASQGAPYEQYF. CDR3 in DNA: TGCAGTGCCGCGTCACAGGGGGCGCCCTACGAGCAGTACTTC.

The chain links TRBV29-1 to TRBJ2-3, with D possibly TRBD1 on 6 matching bases. CDR3 size: 14 residues. Between the trimmed V and J ends, which lost 7 bases and 0 bases, there was a span of 14 bases. Germline V gene data show CDR1 as SQVTM and CDR2 as ANQGSEA. The CDR3 reads CSAGQRLSTDTQYF. CDR3 DNA sequence: TGCAGCGCTGGACAGAGATTAAGCACAGATACGCAGTATTTT.

In its sample, this clonotype was seen a few times. This chain uses TRBV7-2 with TRBJ1-5, with 7 bases aligning to TRBD1. The CDR3 spans 15 residues. CDR1 and CDR2 (germline): SGHTA, FQGNSA. The ends lost 4 bases at V and 1 base at J; junction bases unmatched: 4. The CDR3 region has the DNA TGTGCCAGCAGCTCAGTGACAGGGAGCAATCAGCCCCAGCATTTT. It encodes CASSSVTGSNQPQHF.

This clonotype came up many times. The germline gene is not matched at one end of the junction; a read error may be the cause. The V and J genes are TRBV27 and TRBJ1-5, with D maybe TRBD1 (6 bases). Germline loops: CDR1 MNHEY, CDR2 SMNVEV (reference sequence). The length of the CDR3 is 14 residues. As DNA, the CDR3 is TGTGCCAGTAGTTTTGGGGGCCGGAATCAGCCCCAGCATTTT. This translates into CASSFGGRNQPQHF.

This clonotype was counted a few times. The chain carries TRBV7-2 and TRBJ2-3; TRBD1 or TRBD2 may be the D gene (6 bases each). CDR1 and CDR2 from the germline V gene are SGHTA and FQGNSA. V lost 2 bases and J lost 2, with 11 bases in between. The CDR3 has 15 residues. CDR3 sequence (DNA): TGTGCCAGCAGCTTATATGGGGGGCCCACAGATACGCAGTATTTT. Protein: CASSLYGGPTDTQYF.

V gene TRBV5-1 combines with J gene TRBJ2-3; D might be TRBD2 (5 bases). V gave up 4 bases and J gave up 4 bases, with 16 bases separating them. The CDR3 is 15 amino acids. Per the germline V gene, CDR1 is SGHRS and CDR2 is YFSETQ. The CDR3 DNA reads as TGCGCCAGCAGCCCCGAGGGCCGAGAGGCAGATACGCAGTATTTT. It yields the protein CASSPEGREADTQYF.

V is TRBV7-9 and J is TRBJ2-5; no clear D gene. The length of the CDR3 is 11 residues. V lost 4 bases, J lost 7 bases, and 7 bases lay in between. Germline assignment: CDR1 SEHNR and CDR2 FQNEAQ (reference sequence). The CDR3 region has the DNA TGTGCCAGCAGCTCTGTGGGGACCCAGTACTTC. This sequence encodes CASSSVGTQYF.

This clonotype showed up just a few times. This chain uses TRBV5-1 with TRBJ2-1; TRBD2 aligns across 9 bases. The V gene end was trimmed by 0 bases and the J gene end by 4 bases; junction bases not matched to a gene: 8. The CDR3 has 17 amino acids. Germline CDR1 SGHRS, CDR2 YFSETQ. CDR3 coding DNA: TGCGCCAGCAGCTTGGTGCCTAGCGGGACCCCTTACAATGAGCAGTTCTTC. Amino acids: CASSLVPSGTPYNEQFF.

The rearrangement uses TRBV24-1 and TRBJ2-7, with 10 positions matching TRBD1. This CDR3 spans 13 amino acids. From germline, CDR1 is KGHDR and CDR2 SFDVKD. After removal of 7 bases from V and 5 bases from J, the junction contained 4 bases not matched to a gene. DNA for the CDR3: TGTGCCACCAGAGCCGGGACAGGGGACGAGCAGTACTTC. Amino acids: CATRAGTGDEQYF.

This chain connects TRBV10-3 to TRBJ2-1; the D gene could be TRBD1 or TRBD2 (5 bases each). V shed 6 bases and J shed 8 bases, with 17 bases lying between them. The CDR3 runs to 14 residues. Germline CDR1 ENHRY, CDR2 SYGVKD. The DNA for the CDR3 is TGTGCCATCAGGGGGACCAAGGGGATCCATGAGCAGTTCTTC. It encodes CAIRGTKGIHEQFF.

This clonotype was detected only a few times. V gene TRBV7-2 combines with J gene TRBJ1-4, with D possibly TRBD1 on 5 matching bases. Germline V lookup: CDR1 SGHTA, CDR2 FQGNSA. V lost 1 base to trimming and J lost 8 bases, with 17 bases between them. There are 16 residues in the CDR3. Written as DNA, the CDR3 is TGTGCCAGCAGCTTAGGGGGGACGGGTGGTCGAGAAAAACTGTTTTTT. Protein sequence: CASSLGGTGGREKLFF.

The CDR3 loop is CASSSGTGGPETQYF. The CDR3 DNA reads as TGTGCCAGCAGCTCCGGGACAGGGGGCCCGGAGACCCAGTACTTC. V is TRBV7-2 and J is TRBJ2-5, with TRBD1 matching 12 bases. Trimming took 4 bases from V and 5 from J; bases not matched to a gene: 5. This CDR3 has 15 residues. Germline V CDR1 and CDR2: SGHTA, FQGNSA.

The table lists this clonotype with a few counts. The CDR3 region has the DNA TGTGCCAGCAGAAACCCAGCGCTACCCACAGATACGCAGTATTTT. Translated: CASRNPALPTDTQYF. The rearrangement uses TRBV6-2 or TRBV6-3 and TRBJ2-3, with unresolved D. CDR1 and CDR2 from the germline V gene are MNHEY and SVGEGT. V lost 6 bases and J 2 bases, leaving 15 bases between the germline ends. This CDR3 region has 15 residues.

V and J are TRBV10-3 and TRBJ1-3; maybe TRBD1 (5 bases). Germline V lookup: CDR1 ENHRY, CDR2 SYGVKD. CDR3 length: 17 amino acids. V lost 2 bases and J lost 0, with 14 bases in between. Here the CDR3 reads CAISEPPRGDSGNTIYF. The CDR3 DNA sequence: TGTGCCATCAGTGAGCCCCCCCGAGGGGACTCTGGAAACACCATATATTTT.

The rearrangement uses TRBV6-1 and TRBJ1-5, with D possibly being TRBD1 (5 bases). Germline V CDR1 and CDR2: MNHNS, SASEGT. The V and J ends lost 3 bases and 1 base respectively, with 16 bases between them. The CDR3 length is 17 residues. The CDR3 nucleotides are TGTGCCAGCAGTGACCAATACCGGGACCGCAGCAATCAGCCCCAGCATTTT. Its translation is CASSDQYRDRSNQPQHF.

This clonotype has a count of ten or more. This chain uses TRBV12-3 or TRBV12-4 with TRBJ2-7, with D hard to call. V lost 0 bases and J lost 5, with 11 bases in between. The CDR3 totals 14 residues. The CDR3 loop is CASSLAVTYHEQYF. CDR3 coding DNA: TGTGCCAGCAGTTTAGCGGTGACGTACCACGAGCAGTACTTC.